This entry lists 27 T cell receptor beta chains sequenced from one sample in a study of PD-L1 blockade in urothelial cancer. Clones were read by immunoSEQ multiplex PCR, and TCRdb kept only the in-frame ones, dropping some. The sample consists of 65,000 to 85,000 clones, 85% to 95% of them appearing once. Time point meaning: peripheral blood 6 weeks after treatment start. The specimen comprised PBMCs, sampled around atezolizumab (anti-PD-L1) treatment. These receptors all stem from an elderly woman with urothelial cancer.

The chain joins TRBV30 to TRBJ1-1; 9 nucleotides line up with TRBD1. CDR1 is GTSNPN, CDR2 SVGIG, per germline (reference sequence). The CDR3 has 14 amino acids. V lost 3 bases to trimming and J lost 4 bases; unmatched junction nucleotides: 6. Here the CDR3 DNA reads TGTGCCTGGAGACCGCCGGGACAGGGCACTGAAGCTTTCTTT. Its translation is CAWRPPGQGTEAFF.

This clone was recorded only once. This sequence joins TRBV5-1 and TRBJ2-6, with a weak D call TRBD2 (6 bases). This CDR3 contains 15 residues. CDR1 and CDR2 (germline): SGHRS, YFSETQ. V was clipped by 6 bases and J by 4 bases, with 14 bases between them. For the CDR3, the DNA is TGCGCCAGCACCGGGCAGGGAGGAGGGGCCAACGTCCTGACTTTC. As protein: CASTGQGGGANVLTF.

V and J are TRBV19 and TRBJ1-2, with a possible D match to TRBD1 (6 bases). The V and J ends lost 7 bases and 5 bases respectively, with 17 bases between them. Germline V lookup: CDR1 LNHDA, CDR2 SQIVND (reference sequence). The CDR3 totals 14 residues. The CDR3 reads CASTPQGLLYGYTF. The CDR3 bases are TGTGCCAGTACCCCACAGGGTCTACTGTATGGCTACACCTTC. Using reference TRBV19 and TRBJ1-2 for the parts outside the CDR3, the full variable domain is DGGITQSPKYLFRKEGQNVTLSCEQNLNHDAMYWYRQDPGQGLRLIYYSQIVNDFQKGDIAEGYSVSREKKESFPLTVTSAQKNPTAFYLCASTPQGLLYGYTFGSGTRLTVV.

This clone occurred once. The J gene is TRBJ2-1, the V gene TRBV7-9, with D possibly matching TRBD1 (6 bases). V dropped 2 bases and J dropped 6 bases, with 8 bases sitting between them. Germline CDR1 reads SEHNR; CDR2 reads FQNEAQ (reference sequence). The CDR3 runs 13 residues. The CDR3 bases are TGTGCCAGCAGCTTAAAAGGGGGCAATGAGCAGTTCTTC. Its protein product is CASSLKGGNEQFF.

The V gene is TRBV7-3, the J gene TRBJ2-3; 12 bases agree with TRBD2. Germline loops: CDR1 SGHTA, CDR2 FQGTGA. The CDR3 extends over 17 amino acids. Trimming removed 1 base from V and 4 bases from J; junction bases left unmatched: 6. The CDR3 loop is CASSLMASGRAADTQYF. CDR3 DNA sequence: TGTGCCAGCAGCTTAATGGCTAGCGGGAGGGCCGCAGATACGCAGTATTTT.

As to this clone: One end of the junction is discordant with germline, which a read error may explain. This CDR3 reads CASSPSNLKRQEAF. DNA for the CDR3: TGTGCCAGCAGCCCATCAAACCTTAAACGACAGGAGGCCTTC. This chain links TRBV9 with TRBJ1-2, with TRBD1 as a possible D gene (6 bases). The CDR3 is made up of 14 amino acids. Germline V gene data show CDR1 as SGDLS and CDR2 as YYNGEE.

This chain joins TRBV7-2 and TRBJ2-3; D not certain. This CDR3 contains 12 residues. CDR1 and CDR2 (germline): SGHTA, FQGNSA. The V end was cut by 5 bases, the J end by 7 bases, with 10 bases between. Written as DNA, the CDR3 is TGTGCCAGCAGCAATGCCCTACATACGCAGTATTTT. Amino acids: CASSNALHTQYF.

In nucleotides, the CDR3 is TGTGCCAGCAATCGGGAGATCTCCTACAATGAGCAGTTCTTC. It yields the protein CASNREISYNEQFF. This chain links TRBV6-1 with TRBJ2-1; a possible D gene is TRBD2 (6 bases). From germline, CDR1 is MNHNS and CDR2 SASEGT. The CDR3 spans 14 residues. The V end lost 7 bases, the J end lost 0 bases, and 10 bases lay between the germline ends.

V gene TRBV19 combines with J gene TRBJ2-2; TRBD2 might be the D (6 bases). This CDR3 contains 16 residues. The V and J ends lost 1 base and 4 bases respectively, with 13 bases between them. CDR1 LNHDA and CDR2 SQIVND come from the germline V gene (reference sequence). The CDR3 reads CASSIGLEISTGELFF. CDR3 nucleotides: TGTGCCAGTAGTATAGGACTAGAGATCAGCACCGGGGAGCTGTTTTTT.

V is TRBV18 and J is TRBJ2-2; possible D gene TRBD1, 5 bases. Per germline, CDR1 KGHSH and CDR2 LQKENI. Trimming took 1 base from V and 4 from J, leaving 7 bases between them. This CDR3 has 14 residues. DNA for the CDR3: TGTGCCAGCTCACCACAGGGGCGCACCGGGGAGCTGTTTTTT. Translating gives CASSPQGRTGELFF. Variable domain in full (rest from reference TRBV18 and TRBJ2-2): NAGVMQNPRHLVRRRGQEARLRCSPMKGHSHVYWYRQLPEEGLKFMVYLQKENIIDESGMPKERFSAEFPKEGPSILRIQQVVRGDSAAYFCASSPQGRTGELFFGEGSRLTVL.

The V gene is TRBV10-1, the J gene TRBJ2-2; D is unresolved. V gave up 6 bases and J gave up 1 base, with 3 bases separating them. CDR3 length: 12 residues. The germline V gene encodes CDR1 WNHNN and CDR2 SYGVQD (reference sequence). The CDR3 DNA is TGCGCCAGCAGCAAGAACACCGGGGAGCTGTTTTTT. Protein: CASSKNTGELFF.

The CDR3 region is CATSEAPPQLNQPQHF. The CDR3 DNA reads as TGTGCCACCAGTGAGGCGCCGCCTCAGCTCAATCAGCCCCAGCATTTT. The chain combines TRBV15 with TRBJ1-5; no reliable D call. V lost 6 bases and J 3 bases, leaving 18 bases between the germline ends. This CDR3 spans 16 amino acids. The germline gives CDR1 LNHNV, CDR2 YYDKDF (reference sequence).

The chain carries TRBV2 and TRBJ1-2; D ambiguous. Trimming took off 7 bases at V and 7 bases at J, with 13 bases between the two ends. Per germline, CDR1 SNHLY and CDR2 FYNNEI. This CDR3 is 12 amino acids long. The CDR3 reads CASTLPLAGYTF. CDR3 nucleotide sequence: TGTGCCAGCACCTTACCTCTAGCTGGCTACACCTTC.

This chain links TRBV6-1 with TRBJ2-7; D is possibly TRBD1 (5 bases). V was trimmed by 1 base and J by 1 base, leaving 11 bases between them. Looked up from germline, CDR1 is MNHNS and CDR2 is SASEGT. This CDR3 comprises 15 residues. CDR3 region: CASSEGTLNSYEQYF. The CDR3 nucleotides are TGTGCCAGCAGTGAAGGGACACTGAATTCCTACGAGCAGTACTTC.

The chain couples TRBV11-2 to TRBJ2-7; no firm D call. Between the trimmed V and J ends, which lost 0 bases and 0 bases, there was a span of 6 bases. This CDR3 has 14 amino acids. In germline, CDR1 is SGHAT, CDR2 FQNNGV. The CDR3 loop reads CASSLESDSYEQYF. The CDR3 DNA reads as TGTGCCAGCAGCTTAGAAAGCGACTCCTACGAGCAGTACTTC.

On this clone: One end of the junction fails to match germline, which may point to a read error. CDR3 sequence reads: CASSSTGLAF. The DNA of the CDR3 is TGTGCCAGCAGTTCCACGGGGTTGGCCTTT. The chain is built from TRBV28 and TRBJ1-1; D not certain. Germline-derived CDR1 and CDR2 are MDHEN and SYDVKM. CDR3 size: 10 residues.

The chain employs TRBV27 and TRBJ2-7, with TRBD2 identical over 8 bases. The CDR3 contains 15 residues. Germline V CDR1 and CDR2: MNHEY, SMNVEV (reference sequence). The trim removed 2 bases at V and 2 bases at J, leaving 5 bases unmatched. The CDR3: CASSLEAGATYEQYF. The CDR3 DNA follows: TGTGCCAGCAGTTTAGAAGCGGGAGCTACCTACGAGCAGTACTTC.

The chain combines TRBV6-1 with TRBJ1-5; tentative D call: TRBD1 (5 bases). The V gene lost 1 base and the J gene lost 5 bases, with 15 bases spanning the gap. This CDR3 is 16 amino acids long. Looked up from germline, CDR1 is MNHNS and CDR2 is SASEGT. DNA of the CDR3: TGTGCCAGCAGTGAAGGGGCAGGGAATATCGATCAGCCCCAGCATTTT. It yields the protein CASSEGAGNIDQPQHF.

The rearrangement links TRBV7-7 to TRBJ2-1; tentative D call: TRBD2 (5 bases). Deletions cut 3 bases from V and 3 bases from J, with 9 bases between. Germline-derived CDR1 and CDR2 are SSHAT and FNYEAQ (reference sequence). The length of the CDR3 is 14 residues. The CDR3 loop is CASSLAGNYNEQFF. In DNA, the CDR3 is TGTGCCAGCAGCTTGGCCGGGAACTACAATGAGCAGTTCTTC.

The rearrangement links TRBV5-1 to TRBJ1-3; D ambiguous. There are 15 residues in the CDR3. The germline V gene has CDR1 SGHRS and CDR2 YFSETQ. Trimming cost V 0 bases and J 4 bases, with 11 bases left between them. CDR3 coding DNA: TGCGCCAGCAGCTTGGATTGGACGGGAGGAAACACCATATATTTT. Translation: CASSLDWTGGNTIYF.

The gene calls are TRBV4-2 and TRBJ1-4; TRBD1 agrees at 9 bases. The V segment lost 3 bases and the J segment 7 bases; nucleotides outside the gene matches: 9. The CDR3 loop spans 16 amino acids. Per germline, CDR1 LGHNA and CDR2 YNFKEQ. CDR3 sequence reads: CASSQERTGAGEKLFF. The DNA for the CDR3 is TGTGCCAGCAGCCAGGAAAGGACAGGGGCGGGTGAAAAACTGTTTTTT.

The chain combines TRBV30 with TRBJ2-7, with 10 nucleotides matching TRBD2. The CDR3 has 14 residues. The germline V gene encodes CDR1 GTSNPN and CDR2 SVGIG (reference sequence). V dropped 2 bases and J dropped 5; count of bases not matched to a gene: 6. This CDR3 is CAWSNGLAGDEQYF. As DNA, the CDR3 is TGTGCCTGGAGTAACGGGCTAGCGGGAGACGAGCAGTACTTC.

This clone has only one observation. The V and J genes are TRBV27 and TRBJ1-1; the D gene is possibly TRBD1 (5 bases). The V end lost 2 bases, the J end lost 7 bases, and 14 bases lay between the germline ends. The CDR3 covers 14 residues. Germline assignment: CDR1 MNHEY and CDR2 SMNVEV (reference sequence). In DNA form, the CDR3 reads TGTGCCAGCAGTTTACGCGAGCGGGGGGGTGAAGCTTTCTTT. Protein: CASSLRERGGEAFF.

The genes are TRBV29-1 and TRBJ2-1; 14 nucleotides align to TRBD2. Losses at the gene ends were 6 bases for V and 4 bases for J; bases not matched to a gene: 5. Germline V lookup: CDR1 SQVTM, CDR2 ANQGSEA. The CDR3 is 15 amino acids. Here the CDR3 reads CSVKGTSGGYNEQFF. The DNA of the CDR3 is TGCAGCGTCAAAGGGACTAGCGGGGGTTACAATGAGCAGTTCTTC.

The gene calls are TRBV11-1 and TRBJ2-1; tentatively, D is TRBD2 (6 bases). V lost 3 bases to trimming and J lost 2 bases, with 17 bases between them. Germline V gives CDR1 SGHAT, CDR2 FQDESV (reference sequence). The CDR3 has 17 residues. The CDR3 reads CASSFESGRAAYNEQFF. CDR3 coding DNA: TGTGCCAGCAGCTTCGAAAGCGGGCGGGCAGCCTACAATGAGCAGTTCTTC.

This sequence joins TRBV30 and TRBJ2-2; unclear D gene. CDR1 is GTSNPN, CDR2 SVGIG, per germline (reference sequence). The CDR3 has 15 amino acids. V gave up 0 bases and J gave up 6 bases, with 14 bases separating them. CDR3 nucleotide sequence: TGTGCCTGGAGTGTACGGGTCAGCCGCTCCGGGGAGCTGTTTTTT. Translation: CAWSVRVSRSGELFF. Combining the CDR3 with reference TRBV30 and TRBJ2-2 gives the whole variable domain SQTIHQWPATLVQPVGSPLSLECTVEGTSNPNLYWYRQAAGRGLQLLFYSVGIGQISSEVPQNLSASRPQDRQFILSSKKLLLSDSGFYLCAWSVRVSRSGELFFGEGSRLTVL.

The J gene is TRBJ2-1, the V gene TRBV9, with a weak D call TRBD2 (6 bases). Germline lookup yields CDR1 SGDLS and CDR2 YYNGEE. The CDR3 is made up of 15 amino acids. V dropped 0 bases and J dropped 4 bases, with 11 bases sitting between them. The CDR3 bases are TGTGCCAGCAGCGTAGATCCCCGGGGGTACAATGAGCAGTTCTTC. Its protein product is CASSVDPRGYNEQFF.